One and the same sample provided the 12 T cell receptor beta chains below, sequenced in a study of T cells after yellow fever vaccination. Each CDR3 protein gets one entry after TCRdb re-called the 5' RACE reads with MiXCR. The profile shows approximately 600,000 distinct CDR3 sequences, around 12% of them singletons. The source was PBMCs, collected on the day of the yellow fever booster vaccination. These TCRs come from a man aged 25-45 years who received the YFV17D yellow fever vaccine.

The CDR3 DNA reads as TGTGCCCCTGAGGGCGGGGGGCACCCAGATACGCAGTATTTT. Amino acid sequence: CAPEGGGHPDTQYF. This chain uses TRBV19 with TRBJ2-3; TRBD2 matches at 8 bases. This CDR3 has 14 amino acids. V lost 11 bases to trimming and J lost 4 bases; unmatched junction nucleotides: 11. The germline gives CDR1 LNHDA, CDR2 SQIVND (reference sequence). The full variable domain, completed using reference TRBV19 and TRBJ2-3, is DGGITQSPKYLFRKEGQNVTLSCEQNLNHDAMYWYRQDPGQGLRLIYYSQIVNDFQKGDIAEGYSVSREKKESFPLTVTSAQKNPTAFYLCAPEGGGHPDTQYFGPGTRLTVL.

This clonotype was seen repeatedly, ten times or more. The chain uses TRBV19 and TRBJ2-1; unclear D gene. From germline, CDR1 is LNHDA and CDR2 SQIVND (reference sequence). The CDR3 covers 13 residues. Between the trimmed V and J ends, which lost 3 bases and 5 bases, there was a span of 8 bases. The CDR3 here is CASSMGPDNEQFF. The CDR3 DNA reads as TGTGCCAGTAGTATGGGCCCCGACAATGAGCAGTTCTTC.

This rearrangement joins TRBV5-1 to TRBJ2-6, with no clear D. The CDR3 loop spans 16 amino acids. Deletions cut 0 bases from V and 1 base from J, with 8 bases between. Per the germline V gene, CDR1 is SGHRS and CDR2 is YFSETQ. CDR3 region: CASSLGVQSGANVLTF. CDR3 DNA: TGCGCCAGCAGCTTGGGCGTACAGTCTGGGGCCAACGTCCTGACTTTC.

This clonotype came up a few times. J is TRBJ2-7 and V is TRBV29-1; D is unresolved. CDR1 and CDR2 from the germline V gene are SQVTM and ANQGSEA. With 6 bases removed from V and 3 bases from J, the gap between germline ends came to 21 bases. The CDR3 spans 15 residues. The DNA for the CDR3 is TGCAGCGTAATTTCGCCGAGTAGTGGTTACTACGAGCAGTACTTC. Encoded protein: CSVISPSSGYYEQYF.

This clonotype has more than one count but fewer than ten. The CDR3 DNA is TGTGCCAGCAGCTCAATAGCGGGAGGACAAGAGACCCAGTACTTC. Translating gives CASSSIAGGQETQYF. The chain employs TRBV11-2 and TRBJ2-5; 10 nucleotides match TRBD2. In germline, CDR1 is SGHAT, CDR2 FQNNGV. Unmatched junction bases numbered 4, after V lost 4 bases and J lost 2 bases. The CDR3 is made up of 15 amino acids. Complete variable domain (other parts from reference TRBV11-2 and TRBJ2-5): EAGVAQSPRYKIIEKRQSVAFWCNPISGHATLYWYQQILGQGPKLLIQFQNNGVVDDSQLPKDRFSAERLKGVDSTLKIQPAKLEDSAVYLCASSSIAGGQETQYFGPGTRLLVL.

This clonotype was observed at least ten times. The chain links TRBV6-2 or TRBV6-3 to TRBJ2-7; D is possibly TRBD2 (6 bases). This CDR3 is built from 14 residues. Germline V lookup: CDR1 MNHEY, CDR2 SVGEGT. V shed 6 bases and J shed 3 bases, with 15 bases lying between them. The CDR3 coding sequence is TGTGCCAGCAGCCGCGTTAGCGGTATCTACGAGCAGTACTTC. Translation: CASSRVSGIYEQYF.

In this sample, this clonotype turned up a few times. CDR3 amino acids: CASSLGLASYTF. The DNA for the CDR3 is TGTGCCAGCAGCTTAGGGTTGGCGAGCTACACCTTC. The V and J genes are TRBV7-9 and TRBJ1-2, with D unclear. The length of the CDR3 is 12 residues. CDR1 SEHNR and CDR2 FQNEAQ come from the germline V gene (reference sequence). Trimming took off 1 base at V and 9 bases at J, with 9 bases between the two ends.

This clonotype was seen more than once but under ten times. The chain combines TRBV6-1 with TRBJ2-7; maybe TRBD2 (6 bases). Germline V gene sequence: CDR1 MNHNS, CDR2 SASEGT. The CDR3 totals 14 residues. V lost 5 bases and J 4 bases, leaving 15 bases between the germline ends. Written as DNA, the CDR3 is TGTGCCAGCAGTCCATCCGGGGGTCTATACGAGCAGTACTTC. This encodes CASSPSGGLYEQYF.

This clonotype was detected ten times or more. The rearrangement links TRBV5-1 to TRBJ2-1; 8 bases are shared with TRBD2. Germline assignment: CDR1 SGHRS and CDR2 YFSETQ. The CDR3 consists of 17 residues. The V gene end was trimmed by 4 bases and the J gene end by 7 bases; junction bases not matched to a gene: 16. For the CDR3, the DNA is TGCGCCAGCAGCCTCCCTTTAGAAGCGGGAGTAAATAATGAGCAGTTCTTC. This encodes CASSLPLEAGVNNEQFF.

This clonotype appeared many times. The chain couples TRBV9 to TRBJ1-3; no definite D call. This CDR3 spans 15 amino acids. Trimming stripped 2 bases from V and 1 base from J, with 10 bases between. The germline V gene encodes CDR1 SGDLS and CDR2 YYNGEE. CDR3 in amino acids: CASSVNVRSGNTIYF. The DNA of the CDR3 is TGTGCCAGCAGCGTCAACGTTCGGTCTGGAAACACCATATATTTT.

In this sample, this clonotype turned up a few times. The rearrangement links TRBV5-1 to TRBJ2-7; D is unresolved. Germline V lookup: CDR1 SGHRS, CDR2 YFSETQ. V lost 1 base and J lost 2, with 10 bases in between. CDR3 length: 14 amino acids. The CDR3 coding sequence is TGCGCCAGCAGCTTGAATGGGCAGGCCTACGAGCAGTACTTC. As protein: CASSLNGQAYEQYF.

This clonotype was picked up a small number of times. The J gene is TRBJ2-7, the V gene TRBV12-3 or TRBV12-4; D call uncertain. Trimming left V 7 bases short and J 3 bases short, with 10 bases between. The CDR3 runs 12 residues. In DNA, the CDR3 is TGTGCCAGCAACCGAAAAGGCTACGAGCAGTACTTC. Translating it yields CASNRKGYEQYF.